The source of this T cell receptor (beta chain) is a study of OX40 agonist ivuxolimab in advanced cancers. Study-level information: People in dose escalation had one of these cancers: hepatocellular carcinoma, melanoma, renal cell or head and neck cancer. Partial responses were seen in three patients, one with hepatocellular carcinoma and two with cutaneous melanoma.

General study results and limits: Dosing at 0.1 to 3.0 mg/kg was accompanied by clonal expansion of CD4+ and CD8+ blood T cells by week 6. CD8+ T cells showed, on average, more clonal expansion than CD4+ cells.

Data came from immunoSEQ multiplex PCR; TCRdb stores just in-frame clones and leaves some out. The sample shows 77,000 or so clones, about 89% of them seen only once. Comment on this clone: The antigen is unknown.

The source material was CD4+ or CD8+ T cells sorted from blood, sampled in a trial of the OX40 agonist ivuxolimab. This TCR came from an adult with an advanced solid tumor such as melanoma, head and neck, liver or kidney cancer.

CDR3 protein: CASALETSGSLGHEQYF. CDR3 nucleotide sequence: TGTGCCAGCGCCCTCGAGACTAGCGGGAGTCTCGGGCACGAGCAGTACTTC. The rearrangement joins TRBV5-4 to TRBJ2-7; 12 bases map to TRBD2. Germline trimming cut 7 bases from V and 5 bases from J; bases unmatched to any gene: 16. Germline V CDR1 and CDR2: SGHNT, YYREEE (reference sequence). The CDR3 consists of 17 residues.